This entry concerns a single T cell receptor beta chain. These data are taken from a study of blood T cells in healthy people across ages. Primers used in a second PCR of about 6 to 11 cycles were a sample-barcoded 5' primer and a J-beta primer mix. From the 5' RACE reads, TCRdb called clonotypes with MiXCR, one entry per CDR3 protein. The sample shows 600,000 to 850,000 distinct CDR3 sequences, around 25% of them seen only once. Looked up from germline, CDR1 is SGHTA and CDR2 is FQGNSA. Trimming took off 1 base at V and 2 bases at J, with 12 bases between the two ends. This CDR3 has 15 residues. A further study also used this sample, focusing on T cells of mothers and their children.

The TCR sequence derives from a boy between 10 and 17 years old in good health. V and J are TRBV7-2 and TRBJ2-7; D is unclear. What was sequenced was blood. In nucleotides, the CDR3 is TGTGCCAGCAGCTTAGTGAGAAAACGTACCTACGAGCAGTACTTC. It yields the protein CASSLVRKRTYEQYF.